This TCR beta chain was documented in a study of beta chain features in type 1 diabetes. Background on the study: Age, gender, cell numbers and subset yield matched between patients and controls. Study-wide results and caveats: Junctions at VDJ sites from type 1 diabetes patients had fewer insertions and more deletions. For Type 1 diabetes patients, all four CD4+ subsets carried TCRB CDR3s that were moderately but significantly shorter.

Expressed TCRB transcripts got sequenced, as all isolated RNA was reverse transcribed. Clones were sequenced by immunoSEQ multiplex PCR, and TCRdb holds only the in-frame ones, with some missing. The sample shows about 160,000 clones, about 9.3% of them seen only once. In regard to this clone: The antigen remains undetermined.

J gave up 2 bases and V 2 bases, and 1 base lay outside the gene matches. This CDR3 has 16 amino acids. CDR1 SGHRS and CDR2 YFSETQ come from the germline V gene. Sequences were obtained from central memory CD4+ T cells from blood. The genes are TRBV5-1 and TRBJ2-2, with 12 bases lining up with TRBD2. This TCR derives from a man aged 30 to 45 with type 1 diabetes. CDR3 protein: CASSLLAGGNTGELFF. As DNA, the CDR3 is TGCGCCAGCAGCTTACTAGCGGGAGGCAACACCGGGGAGCTGTTTTTT.